These 21 T cell receptor beta chains originate from one sample sequenced in a study of monozygotic twins with inflammatory bowel disease. TCRdb re-called the 5' RACE reads, yielding one record per CDR3 amino acid sequence without DNA. Seen in this sample are fewer than 450,000 distinct CDR3 sequences; the ten most common clones hold about 2.5%. Specimen: blood. These receptor sequences come from a human donor with ulcerative colitis or Crohn's disease, or a healthy co-twin of an affected twin (not recorded which).

This rearrangement joins TRBV12-3 or TRBV12-4 to TRBJ2-7. This CDR3 has 15 residues. The CDR3 loop reads CASSLDGRGSYEQYF.

This chain links TRBV5-1 with TRBJ2-5. CDR3 length: 15 residues. Germline V lookup: CDR1 SGHRS, CDR2 YFSETQ. CDR3 in amino acids: CASSLAGGNQETQYF.

V usage is TRBV20-1 and J usage is TRBJ1-5; with no DNA, the TCRdb D assignment of TRBD1 cannot be verified. CDR3 length: 14 residues. Germline loops: CDR1 DFQATT, CDR2 SNEGSKA (reference sequence). The CDR3 here is CSARLGTRGQPQHF.

This chain uses TRBV19 with TRBJ1-1. The CDR3 length is 14 residues. Germline V gene sequence: CDR1 LNHDA, CDR2 SQIVND (reference sequence). CDR3 sequence reads: CASSISPTNTEAFF.

The V and J genes are TRBV7-2 and TRBJ1-2; the D call from TCRdb, TRBD1, cannot be confirmed without DNA. This CDR3 comprises 15 residues. CDR1 and CDR2 from the germline V gene are SGHTA and FQGNSA. The chain's CDR3 is CASSLRDRGTYGYTF.

The chain links TRBV20-1 to TRBJ2-1; the D call from TCRdb, TRBD1, cannot be confirmed without DNA. This CDR3 has 12 amino acids. CDR1 and CDR2 (germline): DFQATT, SNEGSKA (reference sequence). CDR3 sequence reads: CSARSTWGEQFF.

The chain uses TRBV7-6 and TRBJ1-4; the TCRdb call, TRBD1, lacks DNA for checking. Germline V lookup: CDR1 SGHVS, CDR2 FNYEAQ. The CDR3 sequence is 14 residues long. The CDR3 is CASSLGQGVTKLFF. Filled out from reference TRBV7-6 and TRBJ1-4, the complete variable domain reads GAGVSQSPRYKVTKRGQDVALRCDPISGHVSLYWYRQALGQGPEFLTYFNYEAQQDKSGLPNDRFSAERPEGSISTLTIQRTEQRDSAMYRCASSLGQGVTKLFFGSGTQLSVL.

This chain joins TRBV5-1 and TRBJ1-3. Germline V gives CDR1 SGHRS, CDR2 YFSETQ. This CDR3 has 16 residues. CDR3 region: CASSLEVGNSGNTIYF.

V and J are TRBV7-9 and TRBJ1-4. Looked up from germline, CDR1 is SEHNR and CDR2 is FQNEAQ (reference sequence). The CDR3 totals 16 residues. CDR3 protein: CASTTADPSTNEKLFF. The full variable domain, its missing parts supplied by reference TRBV7-9 and TRBJ1-4, is DTGVSQNPRHKITKRGQNVTFRCDPISEHNRLYWYRQTLGQGPEFLTYFQNEAQLEKSRLLSDRFSAERPKGSFSTLEIQRTEQGDSAMYLCASTTADPSTNEKLFFGSGTQLSVL.

The V gene is TRBV7-9, the J gene TRBJ2-5; TCRdb outputs TRBD1, but without DNA this stays unchecked. The CDR3 is 15 residues long. From germline, CDR1 is SEHNR and CDR2 FQNEAQ (reference sequence). The CDR3: CASSPRQGVFETQYF.

This rearrangement joins TRBV7-2 to TRBJ2-5; the D call of TRBD1 rests on TCRdb alone, since no DNA is present to check it. The CDR3 spans 15 residues. Per germline, CDR1 SGHTA and CDR2 FQGNSA. The CDR3 loop reads CASSQQGTSEETQYF.

This chain connects TRBV5-4 to TRBJ2-2; the D call of TRBD2 rests on TCRdb alone, since no DNA is present to check it. The CDR3 sequence is 16 residues long. The germline V gene has CDR1 SGHNT and CDR2 YYREEE (reference sequence). This chain's CDR3 is CASSLASGGDTGELFF.

The chain combines TRBV5-1 with TRBJ2-3; without DNA, the TCRdb call of TRBD1 cannot be checked. Germline CDR1 and CDR2: SGHRS and YFSETQ. The CDR3 has 17 amino acids. The CDR3: CASSRTRKGQGADTQYF.

The V gene is TRBV7-2, the J gene TRBJ1-5. Germline V gene sequence: CDR1 SGHTA, CDR2 FQGNSA. The CDR3 totals 14 residues. CDR3 loop: CASSPDPANQPQHF.

The chain joins TRBV6-5 to TRBJ2-1; TCRdb's D gene call, TRBD2, goes unchecked for lack of DNA. The V gene's germline CDR1 is MNHEY and CDR2 SVGAGI. This CDR3 spans 18 amino acids. The CDR3 protein is CASSLGLAGGPLHNEQFF.

The genes are TRBV5-1 and TRBJ2-7; there is no DNA to check the TCRdb D call of TRBD1. CDR1 and CDR2 from the germline V gene are SGHRS and YFSETQ. The CDR3 loop spans 14 amino acids. CDR3 amino acids: CASSWDSEFYEQYF.

This sequence joins TRBV27 and TRBJ2-5. The CDR3 contains 14 residues. The germline CDR1 and CDR2 sequences are MNHEY and SMNVEV (reference sequence). This chain's CDR3 is CASSPTRSQETQYF.

This chain connects TRBV12-3 or TRBV12-4 to TRBJ1-5; TCRdb indicates TRBD1, and absent DNA this call remains unverified. CDR3 size: 14 residues. CDR3 sequence reads: CASTSEGGYQPQHF.

The chain recombines TRBV20-1 with TRBJ2-1. This CDR3 comprises 13 residues. Per the germline V gene, CDR1 is DFQATT and CDR2 is SNEGSKA (reference sequence). CDR3 amino acids: CSAGVGSYNEQFF.

This chain connects TRBV4-3 to TRBJ2-2; no DNA is available, so the TRBD2 call from TCRdb remains unchecked. The CDR3 contains 15 residues. CDR1 and CDR2 from the germline V gene are LGHNA and YSLEER. The CDR3 is CASSQDGGTTGELFF.

The rearrangement joins TRBV10-3 to TRBJ1-1; TCRdb indicates TRBD1, and absent DNA this call remains unverified. The CDR3 sequence is 13 residues long. The V gene's germline CDR1 is ENHRY and CDR2 SYGVKD. The CDR3 loop reads CAISLQGAGEAFF.